A selection of T cell receptor beta chains follows, all from one sample in a study of cytomegalovirus exposure and HLA in healthy donors. The method was immunoSEQ multiplex PCR; TCRdb's version includes in-frame clones alone and lacks a portion of them. There are around 400,000 clones in the sample; just over 85% occur only once, and about 0.8% lies in the top ten. The sequenced material came from PBMCs. These receptors came from a woman in her late teens or twenties in good health and CMV-seronegative. CDR3s include the opening cysteine and the closing phenylalanine or tryptophan. The order of the fields is V gene, D gene, J gene, CDR3 protein. The D gene is left open where the match is weak.

v_gene: TRBV11-2; d_gene: TRBD2; j_gene: TRBJ2-2; CDR3aa: CASSSLAGGLTGELFF
v_gene: TRBV25-1; d_gene: TRBD2; j_gene: TRBJ2-5; CDR3aa: CASSEKGSGGAETQYF
v_gene: TRBV11-2; d_gene: TRBD2; j_gene: TRBJ2-1; CDR3aa: CASSPSSGAYNEQFF
v_gene: TRBV27; d_gene: TRBD1; j_gene: TRBJ1-1; CDR3aa: CASRYRGANTEAFF
v_gene: TRBV2; d_gene: TRBD2; j_gene: TRBJ2-1; CDR3aa: CASSGLTSREFF
v_gene: TRBV28; d_gene: .; j_gene: TRBJ1-6; CDR3aa: CASIPQGTYNSPLHF
v_gene: TRBV2; d_gene: TRBD1; j_gene: TRBJ1-2; CDR3aa: CASSQDRVGYGYTF
v_gene: TRBV15; d_gene: .; j_gene: TRBJ1-3; CDR3aa: CATSMTVSGNTIYF
v_gene: TRBV7-8; d_gene: TRBD1; j_gene: TRBJ1-6; CDR3aa: CASSLDDRGGSPLHF
v_gene: TRBV5-1; d_gene: TRBD2; j_gene: TRBJ2-7; CDR3aa: CASSLGATSGRDEQYF
v_gene: TRBV9; d_gene: TRBD2; j_gene: TRBJ2-2; CDR3aa: CASSVSGGANTGELFF
v_gene: TRBV13; d_gene: TRBD2; j_gene: TRBJ2-3; CDR3aa: CASSAPGTSGGLPTDTQYF
v_gene: TRBV29-1; d_gene: .; j_gene: TRBJ2-1; CDR3aa: CSATGQNNEQFF
v_gene: TRBV7-6; d_gene: .; j_gene: TRBJ2-5; CDR3aa: CASSLGGDRRTETQYF
v_gene: TRBV28; d_gene: TRBD2; j_gene: TRBJ2-7; CDR3aa: CASSLETSGASYEQYF
v_gene: TRBV2; d_gene: .; j_gene: TRBJ2-3; CDR3aa: CASRPSRSTDTQYF
v_gene: TRBV5-4; d_gene: .; j_gene: TRBJ1-1; CDR3aa: CASSLGHTEAFF
v_gene: TRBV6-5; d_gene: .; j_gene: TRBJ2-7; CDR3aa: CASSPTSTSYEQYF
v_gene: TRBV4-1; d_gene: TRBD2; j_gene: TRBJ2-1; CDR3aa: CASSRRTSGTYNEQFF
v_gene: TRBV7-6; d_gene: .; j_gene: TRBJ2-7; CDR3aa: CASSGQTYEQYF
v_gene: TRBV6-5; d_gene: .; j_gene: TRBJ2-7; CDR3aa: CASSDIGVEYF
v_gene: TRBV7-3; d_gene: .; j_gene: TRBJ1-2; CDR3aa: CASSLTRAGDYGYTF
v_gene: TRBV11-2; d_gene: .; j_gene: TRBJ1-2; CDR3aa: CASSLEGRSFSGYTF
v_gene: TRBV9; d_gene: .; j_gene: TRBJ2-3; CDR3aa: CASSVARSADTQYF
v_gene: TRBV7-8; d_gene: .; j_gene: TRBJ1-1; CDR3aa: CASSLGGQGFFTEAFF
v_gene: TRBV9; d_gene: TRBD2; j_gene: TRBJ2-1; CDR3aa: CASTPGGGNEQFF
v_gene: TRBV4-2; d_gene: .; j_gene: TRBJ2-1; CDR3aa: CASSQGSSSGQTEQFF
v_gene: TRBV2; d_gene: TRBD2; j_gene: TRBJ2-5; CDR3aa: CASSGPGGEETQYF
v_gene: TRBV7-9; d_gene: TRBD1; j_gene: TRBJ1-6; CDR3aa: CASSAYSGDRGSNSPLHF
v_gene: TRBV6-6; d_gene: TRBD1; j_gene: TRBJ2-5; CDR3aa: CASRFGQGVQETQYF
v_gene: TRBV5-4; d_gene: TRBD2; j_gene: TRBJ2-2; CDR3aa: CASTSGGLANTGELFF
v_gene: TRBV2; d_gene: .; j_gene: TRBJ1-1; CDR3aa: CASSENGGTEAFF